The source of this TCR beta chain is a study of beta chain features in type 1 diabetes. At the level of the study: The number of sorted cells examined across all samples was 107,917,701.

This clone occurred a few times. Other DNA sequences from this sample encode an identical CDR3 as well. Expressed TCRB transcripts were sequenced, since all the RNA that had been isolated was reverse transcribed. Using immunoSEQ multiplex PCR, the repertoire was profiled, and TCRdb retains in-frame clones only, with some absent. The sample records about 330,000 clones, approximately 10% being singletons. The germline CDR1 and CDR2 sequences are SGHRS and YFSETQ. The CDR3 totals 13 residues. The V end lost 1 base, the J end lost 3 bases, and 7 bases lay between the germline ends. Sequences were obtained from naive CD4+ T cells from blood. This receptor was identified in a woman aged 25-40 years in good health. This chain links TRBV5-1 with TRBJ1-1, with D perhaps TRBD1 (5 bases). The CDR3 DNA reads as TGCGCCAGCAGCTTGCGGGGGGACACTGAAGCTTTCTTT. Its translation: CASSLRGDTEAFF.